This T cell receptor beta chain was captured in a study of shared clonotypes between healthy human individuals. This table comes from immunoSEQ multiplex PCR, and its TCRdb copy is limited to in-frame clones, with some not included. The sample shows roughly 1 million clones, roughly 70% of them seen only once. J gave up 8 bases and V 3 bases, and 3 bases lay outside the gene matches. Per germline, CDR1 SGHRS and CDR2 YFSETQ. The CDR3 has 14 amino acids. The sequenced sample was memory CD4+ T cells sorted from blood. The subset is: CD45RA-negative fraction. The V and J genes are TRBV5-1 and TRBJ1-4, with 11 bases that match TRBD1. This sequence was found in a man younger than 30 in good health. CDR3 residues: CASSWGQGGEKLFF. The CDR3 nucleotides are TGCGCCAGCAGCTGGGGACAGGGGGGAGAAAAACTGTTTTTT.